Reported below is one T cell receptor (beta chain). Antigen unknown. This entry is derived from a study of shared clonotypes between healthy human individuals. General study results and limits: Naive CD4 clonotypes were shared across several donors at about 5.3%.

Using immunoSEQ multiplex PCR, the repertoire was profiled, and TCRdb retains in-frame clones only, with some absent. The data hold some 980,000 clones, with 60% to 85% observed a single time. CDR3 size: 13 residues. CDR1 is MNHNS and CDR2 is SASEGT in the germline V gene. The V end was cut by 5 bases, the J end by 1 base, with 8 bases between. The material sequenced was memory CD4+ T cells sorted from blood. Indicated subset: CD45RA-negative fraction. The chain combines TRBV6-1 with TRBJ1-1, with D unclear. This receptor was identified in a young man in good health. The CDR3 region is CASSPTRNTEAFF. CDR3 nucleotides: TGTGCCAGCAGTCCTACACGGAACACTGAAGCTTTCTTT.